This entry lists 9 T cell receptor beta chains sequenced from one sample in a study of blood T cell repertoires in COVID-19. This table comes from immunoSEQ multiplex PCR, and its TCRdb copy is limited to in-frame clones, with some not included. The sample records 90,000 to 110,000 clones, about 78% being singletons. The material sequenced was peripheral blood. These receptors were collected from a human donor in a cohort sampled during active or convalescent COVID-19.

V usage is TRBV5-5 and J usage is TRBJ1-3; 10 bases align to TRBD1. Losses at the gene ends were 2 bases for V and 0 bases for J; bases not matched to a gene: 11. The CDR3 extends over 19 amino acids. The V gene's germline CDR1 is SGHKS and CDR2 YYEKEE (reference sequence). The DNA of the CDR3 is TGTGCCAGCAGCTTCATGGGACAGGGGACCTCCGGCTCTGGAAACACCATATATTTT. Amino acid sequence: CASSFMGQGTSGSGNTIYF.

The chain carries TRBV30 and TRBJ2-5, with TRBD2 identical over 8 bases. Germline trimming cut 4 bases from V and 5 bases from J; bases unmatched to any gene: 3. The CDR3 extends over 12 amino acids. Per the germline V gene, CDR1 is GTSNPN and CDR2 is SVGIG (reference sequence). The chain's CDR3 is CAWISGGETQYF. CDR3 nucleotide sequence: TGTGCCTGGATATCGGGGGGGGAGACCCAGTACTTC. The complete variable domain, with remaining parts taken from reference TRBV30 and TRBJ2-5, reads SQTIHQWPATLVQPVGSPLSLECTVEGTSNPNLYWYRQAAGRGLQLLFYSVGIGQISSEVPQNLSASRPQDRQFILSSKKLLLSDSGFYLCAWISGGETQYFGPGTRLLVL.

This clone came up a few times. The V gene is TRBV7-2, the J gene TRBJ2-3; 12 nucleotides align to TRBD2. This CDR3 comprises 15 residues. The germline V gene encodes CDR1 SGHTA and CDR2 FQGNSA. The V gene end was trimmed by 5 bases and the J gene end by 3 bases; junction bases not matched to a gene: 3. CDR3: CASSTGLAGTDTQYF. The CDR3 nucleotides are TGTGCCAGCAGCACCGGACTAGCGGGGACAGATACGCAGTATTTT.

This clone was observed a few times. The rearrangement uses TRBV7-9 and TRBJ2-2; possibly TRBD1 for D (5 bases). Trimming stripped 4 bases from V and 5 bases from J, with 11 bases between. The germline V gene encodes CDR1 SEHNR and CDR2 FQNEAQ (reference sequence). This CDR3 is 14 amino acids long. CDR3 nucleotide sequence: TGTGCCAGCAGCTACTTCAGGGCTACCGGGGAGCTGTTTTTT. It is translated as CASSYFRATGELFF.

The rearrangement uses TRBV11-2 and TRBJ1-5, with 7 positions matching TRBD1. The J segment lost 8 bases and the V segment lost 5 bases, leaving 9 bases of the junction unmatched. The germline V gene has CDR1 SGHAT and CDR2 FQNNGV. The CDR3 runs to 14 residues. CDR3 in DNA: TGTGCCAGCAGCAAAGGGACAGCCACGGAGCCCCAGCATTTT. This codes for CASSKGTATEPQHF.

This sequence joins TRBV29-1 and TRBJ2-3; possible D gene TRBD2, 5 bases. The germline V gene encodes CDR1 SQVTM and CDR2 ANQGSEA. CDR3 length: 13 residues. V lost 7 bases to trimming and J lost 0 bases, with 11 bases between them. Here the CDR3 DNA reads TGCAGCGGCCGGACTGGTAGCACAGATACGCAGTATTTT. Translating it yields CSGRTGSTDTQYF.

The V gene is TRBV18, the J gene TRBJ1-1; D unresolved. Germline V gene lookup returns CDR1 KGHSH and CDR2 LQKENI. This CDR3 has 14 residues. Trimming stripped 5 bases from V and 6 bases from J, with 16 bases between. DNA for the CDR3: TGTGCCAGCTCAGTCGGAATGGGTAGCGCTGAAGCTTTCTTT. Its translation is CASSVGMGSAEAFF.

This clone has only one observation. This chain connects TRBV9 to TRBJ1-6; 10 nucleotides match TRBD1. The ends lost 3 bases at V and 0 bases at J; junction bases unmatched: 3. The germline V gene encodes CDR1 SGDLS and CDR2 YYNGEE. There are 17 residues in the CDR3. As DNA, the CDR3 is TGTGCCAGCAGCGGCCGGGACAGGGGCTCCTATAATTCACCCCTCCACTTT. Protein sequence: CASSGRDRGSYNSPLHF.

The count of this clone is one. The chain links TRBV4-2 to TRBJ1-1; D gene unclear. Germline V lookup: CDR1 LGHNA, CDR2 YNFKEQ. V was trimmed by 4 bases and J by 3 bases, leaving 6 bases between them. The CDR3 covers 12 residues. The chain's CDR3 is CASSRLYTEAFF. For the CDR3, the DNA is TGTGCCAGCAGCCGCCTATACACTGAAGCTTTCTTT.